The 21 T cell receptor beta chains in this list originate from one sample, sequenced in a study of cytomegalovirus exposure and HLA in healthy donors. Use of 60 Vbeta and 13 Jbeta primers characterized the PCR. Some clones are missing from TCRdb's copy, which holds only in-frame ones; the method was immunoSEQ multiplex PCR. The repertoire holds 150,000 or so clones, with about three quarters as singletons. Sequencing was performed on PBMCs. These receptor sequences come from a man aged 30 to 39 in good health and CMV-seropositive.

The chain couples TRBV11-1 to TRBJ2-7; 9 bases are a match to TRBD1. This CDR3 contains 17 residues. The junction had 12 bases not matched to a gene; V was cut back by 1 base and J by 5 bases. CDR1 is SGHAT and CDR2 is FQDESV in the germline V gene (reference sequence). CDR3 in DNA: TGTGCCAGCAGCTTAGTAGGTCCGGGGACAGGGCGCCACGAGCAGTACTTC. Its protein is CASSLVGPGTGRHEQYF.

This chain joins TRBV27 and TRBJ2-7; D is uncertain. The germline gives CDR1 MNHEY, CDR2 SMNVEV (reference sequence). The CDR3 has 14 residues. The V end was cut by 3 bases, the J end by 3 bases, with 12 bases between. This CDR3 reads CASSLGPSVYEQYF. The CDR3 bases are TGTGCCAGCAGTTTGGGTCCGAGCGTCTACGAGCAGTACTTC.

J is TRBJ1-4 and V is TRBV27, with TRBD1 matching 10 bases. The germline V gene has CDR1 MNHEY and CDR2 SMNVEV (reference sequence). The CDR3 loop spans 15 amino acids. The J segment lost 8 bases and the V segment lost 3 bases, leaving 6 bases of the junction unmatched. This CDR3 reads CASSLTGGNKEKLFF. The CDR3 coding sequence is TGTGCCAGCAGTTTGACAGGGGGCAACAAGGAAAAACTGTTTTTT. The variable domain in full, with the rest retrieved from reference TRBV27 and TRBJ1-4, is EAQVTQNPRYLITVTGKKLTVTCSQNMNHEYMSWYRQDPGLGLRQIYYSMNVEVTDKGDVPEGYKVSRKEKRNFPLILESPSPNQTSLYFCASSLTGGNKEKLFFGSGTQLSVL.

This clone has just a few counts. This chain uses TRBV5-1 with TRBJ2-2, with 7 bases identical to TRBD2. J lost 3 bases, V lost 3 bases, and 5 bases had no gene match. This CDR3 contains 15 residues. Germline-derived CDR1 and CDR2 are SGHRS and YFSETQ. The CDR3: CASSSTSEYTGELFF. The CDR3 DNA is TGCGCCAGCAGCTCAACTAGCGAATACACCGGGGAGCTGTTTTTT. Full variable domain (outside the CDR3, taken from reference TRBV5-1 and TRBJ2-2): KAGVTQTPRYLIKTRGQQVTLSCSPISGHRSVSWYQQTPGQGLQFLFEYFSETQRNKGNFPGRFSGRQFSNSRSEMNVSTLELGDSALYLCASSSTSEYTGELFFGEGSRLTVL.

The chain employs TRBV30 and TRBJ1-1; D uncertain. V was cut by 5 bases and J by 0 bases, with 10 bases left in between. The CDR3 is 13 residues long. Germline V gives CDR1 GTSNPN, CDR2 SVGIG (reference sequence). DNA for the CDR3: TGTGCCTGGGGAGTAATGGTGAACACTGAAGCTTTCTTT. It codes for CAWGVMVNTEAFF.

The chain recombines TRBV10-1 with TRBJ2-7, with TRBD1 matching over 9 bases. The CDR3 spans 14 residues. CDR1 and CDR2 from the germline V gene are WNHNN and SYGVQD (reference sequence). The trim removed 4 bases at V and 2 bases at J, leaving 3 bases unmatched. CDR3 nucleotide sequence: TGCGCCAGCAGTGCCGGGACAGGGCCCTACGAGCAGTACTTC. Translating gives CASSAGTGPYEQYF.

A single count supports this clone. The chain combines TRBV19 with TRBJ1-3; no clear D gene. This CDR3 is built from 13 residues. Germline assignment: CDR1 LNHDA and CDR2 SQIVND (reference sequence). The germline V and J ends were trimmed by 4 bases and 6 bases, with 10 bases remaining between them. CDR3 coding DNA: TGTGCCAGTAGTAAGGAGCGCGCAAACACCATATATTTT. Protein sequence: CASSKERANTIYF.

This chain joins TRBV4-1 and TRBJ1-5; 8 positions match TRBD1. V lost 1 base and J lost 4; bases outside the gene matches: 3. This CDR3 is 15 amino acids long. Germline V lookup: CDR1 MGHRA, CDR2 YSYEKL. CDR3 amino acids: CASSQARTGNQPQHF. The CDR3 coding sequence is TGCGCCAGCAGCCAAGCACGGACAGGGAATCAGCCCCAGCATTTT.

A few counts support this clone. The V call is TRBV4-2, the J call TRBJ2-1; 9 bases map to TRBD2. The germline gives CDR1 LGHNA, CDR2 YNFKEQ. Losses at the gene ends were 2 bases for V and 1 base for J; bases not matched to a gene: 3. CDR3 length: 16 residues. CDR3 region: CASSQFLAGSYNEQFF. As DNA, the CDR3 is TGTGCCAGCAGCCAATTTCTAGCGGGATCCTACAATGAGCAGTTCTTC.

The V and J genes are TRBV18 and TRBJ2-5; 11 bases are shared with TRBD1. The CDR3 totals 14 residues. Germline V gives CDR1 KGHSH, CDR2 LQKENI. V lost 7 bases, J lost 5 bases, and 6 bases stayed unmatched. CDR3 loop: CASCGQGALETQYF. In DNA form, the CDR3 reads TGTGCCAGCTGTGGACAGGGGGCGTTGGAGACCCAGTACTTC.

The chain carries TRBV27 and TRBJ1-2; D is perhaps TRBD1 (6 bases). The CDR3 consists of 13 residues. CDR1 and CDR2 (germline): MNHEY, SMNVEV (reference sequence). Trimming left V 7 bases short and J 8 bases short, with 17 bases between. For the CDR3, the DNA is TGTGCCAGCACCACAGGGTCTTCCCCAGGCTACACCTTC. As protein: CASTTGSSPGYTF.

The chain carries TRBV9 and TRBJ2-7, with 13 nucleotides matching TRBD2. Germline CDR1 reads SGDLS; CDR2 reads YYNGEE. The CDR3 covers 19 residues. V dropped 2 bases and J dropped 4; count of bases not matched to a gene: 15. CDR3 region: CASSVRTSGSGLIWYEQYF. CDR3 bases: TGTGCCAGCAGCGTCAGGACTAGCGGGAGCGGTCTTATATGGTACGAGCAGTACTTC.

The chain uses TRBV9 and TRBJ2-2; D not resolved. Per germline, CDR1 SGDLS and CDR2 YYNGEE. The CDR3 contains 12 residues. Trimming pared 1 base from V and 5 bases from J, leaving 3 bases between. CDR3 in amino acids: CASSVRTGELFF. The CDR3 DNA reads TGTGCCAGCAGCGTACGTACCGGGGAGCTGTTTTTT.

This sequence joins TRBV2 and TRBJ2-3; 9 bases match TRBD1. Per the germline V gene, CDR1 is SNHLY and CDR2 is FYNNEI. The CDR3 runs to 15 residues. V shed 7 bases and J 3 bases; nucleotides not matched to a gene: 8. The CDR3 loop is CASTGDRVVTDTQYF. The CDR3 DNA follows: TGTGCCAGCACCGGGGACAGGGTCGTGACAGATACGCAGTATTTT.

The V and J genes are TRBV6-1 and TRBJ2-5, with a possible D match to TRBD1 (6 bases). This CDR3 comprises 15 residues. The germline CDR1 and CDR2 sequences are MNHNS and SASEGT. V was pared by 1 base and J by 5 bases, with 14 bases between. CDR3 sequence: CASSEVYTGLETQYF. CDR3 nucleotides: TGTGCCAGCAGTGAAGTGTACACAGGGTTGGAGACCCAGTACTTC.

This clone was counted between two and nine times. The chain combines TRBV5-4 with TRBJ2-4; tentative D call: TRBD2 (5 bases). The CDR3 spans 15 residues. The germline gives CDR1 SGHNT, CDR2 YYREEE (reference sequence). V lost 2 bases to trimming and J lost 8 bases, with 17 bases between them. The CDR3 coding sequence is TGTGCCAGCAGCTTTTTTCTGGACTCCGAGGACATTCAGTACTTC. This translates into CASSFFLDSEDIQYF.

The gene calls are TRBV27 and TRBJ2-7, with D uncertain. The CDR3 is made up of 12 amino acids. V was cut by 8 bases and J by 6 bases, with 14 bases left in between. Germline V lookup: CDR1 MNHEY, CDR2 SMNVEV (reference sequence). CDR3 nucleotide sequence: TGTGCCAGCCGATCCCTCAGTCGCGAGCAGTACTTC. Protein sequence: CASRSLSREQYF.

This clone has a handful of counts. The chain uses TRBV19 and TRBJ1-3; D is uncertain. Trimming took 4 bases from V and 0 from J, leaving 10 bases between them. There are 15 residues in the CDR3. From germline, CDR1 is LNHDA and CDR2 SQIVND (reference sequence). The DNA of the CDR3 is TGTGCCAGTAGTACCCTTCTACTCTCTGGAAACACCATATATTTT. Its translation: CASSTLLLSGNTIYF. The full variable domain, completed using reference TRBV19 and TRBJ1-3, is DGGITQSPKYLFRKEGQNVTLSCEQNLNHDAMYWYRQDPGQGLRLIYYSQIVNDFQKGDIAEGYSVSREKKESFPLTVTSAQKNPTAFYLCASSTLLLSGNTIYFGEGSWLTVV.

This clone came up once. The chain carries TRBV6-1 and TRBJ2-7, with 14 bases that match TRBD2. V was clipped by 7 bases and J by 6 bases; unmatched bases: 8. The CDR3 is 15 amino acids. Germline V lookup: CDR1 MNHNS, CDR2 SASEGT. The CDR3 spells CASTRGLAGGVEQYF. The CDR3 bases are TGTGCCAGCACCAGAGGACTAGCGGGAGGAGTCGAGCAGTACTTC.

This clone was counted once. This chain uses TRBV4-1 with TRBJ2-3; unclear D gene. This CDR3 contains 16 residues. The germline gives CDR1 MGHRA, CDR2 YSYEKL. V was clipped by 4 bases and J by 0 bases, with 14 bases between them. In DNA form, the CDR3 reads TGCGCCAGCAGCCTACGAGATTCGGAGAGCACAGATACGCAGTATTTT. This encodes CASSLRDSESTDTQYF.

The rearrangement uses TRBV27 and TRBJ1-5; D is unclear. V dropped 8 bases and J dropped 5 bases, with 19 bases sitting between them. The germline V gene has CDR1 MNHEY and CDR2 SMNVEV (reference sequence). The CDR3 spans 15 residues. The CDR3: CASAPIREVYQPQHF. CDR3 sequence (DNA): TGTGCCAGCGCTCCTATTCGGGAGGTTTATCAGCCCCAGCATTTT.